The 16 T cell receptor beta chains reported below all come from one sample, sequenced in a study of T cell responses to AZD1222 COVID-19 vaccine. The data were produced by immunoSEQ multiplex PCR, yet TCRdb's version contains in-frame clones alone and is incomplete. The sample yields 84,000 or so clones, 89% seen once. The starting material was peripheral blood, obtained on day 0 of AZD1222 vaccination. The source is an adult in good health.

The chain links TRBV5-6 to TRBJ1-1; no definite D call. Per germline, CDR1 SGHDT and CDR2 YYEEEE. V dropped 6 bases and J dropped 0 bases, with 12 bases sitting between them. This CDR3 has 14 amino acids. The CDR3 sequence: CASTPLSMNTEAFF. CDR3 DNA sequence: TGTGCCAGCACCCCATTATCGATGAACACTGAAGCTTTCTTT.

This chain connects TRBV11-1 to TRBJ1-2, with D possibly TRBD1 on 5 matching bases. Germline values: CDR1 SGHAT, CDR2 FQDESV (reference sequence). V was clipped by 3 bases and J by 5 bases, with 13 bases between them. The CDR3 has 14 residues. CDR3 sequence (DNA): TGTGCCAGCAGCTTGAGGGACGGAATATATGGCTACACCTTC. Protein: CASSLRDGIYGYTF.

The gene calls are TRBV27 and TRBJ2-2, with TRBD1 matching 8 bases. Germline CDR1 and CDR2: MNHEY and SMNVEV (reference sequence). Trimming at V came to 3 bases and at J to 0 bases, leaving 3 bases not matched to a gene. The CDR3 length is 16 residues. The DNA for the CDR3 is TGTGCCAGCAGTTTCTCGGGACAGGCGAACACCGGGGAGCTGTTTTTT. Residues: CASSFSGQANTGELFF.

CDR3 sequence: CASSFGLAIHEQYF. In DNA form, the CDR3 reads TGTGCCAGTAGTTTCGGACTAGCGATCCACGAGCAGTACTTC. This chain connects TRBV19 to TRBJ2-7, with 9 bases lining up with TRBD2. Losses at the gene ends were 5 bases for V and 5 bases for J; bases not matched to a gene: 7. CDR1 is LNHDA and CDR2 is SQIVND in the germline V gene (reference sequence). CDR3 length equals 14 residues.

The chain recombines TRBV15 with TRBJ2-2, with a weak D call TRBD1 (5 bases). Trimming shortened V by 1 base and J by 1 base, and 7 bases separated the two germline ends. The CDR3 is 15 amino acids. Looked up from germline, CDR1 is LNHNV and CDR2 is YYDKDF (reference sequence). This CDR3 reads CATSRGTLNTGELFF. CDR3 in DNA: TGTGCCACCAGCAGAGGGACATTGAACACCGGGGAGCTGTTTTTT.

The gene calls are TRBV15 and TRBJ2-1; perhaps TRBD1 as D (6 bases). The V end lost 4 bases, the J end lost 0 bases, and 13 bases lay between the germline ends. The CDR3 loop spans 16 amino acids. Germline CDR1 and CDR2: LNHNV and YYDKDF (reference sequence). CDR3 in amino acids: CATSTYGQSSYNEQFF. The CDR3 bases are TGTGCCACCAGCACCTATGGACAGAGCTCCTACAATGAGCAGTTCTTC.

The rearrangement links TRBV27 to TRBJ2-3, with 7 bases that match TRBD1. V was clipped by 5 bases and J by 0 bases; unmatched bases: 5. Looked up from germline, CDR1 is MNHEY and CDR2 is SMNVEV (reference sequence). The CDR3 is 15 residues long. The CDR3 DNA reads as TGTGCCAGCAGTACGGGACAGACTAGCACAGATACGCAGTATTTT. Translated, it gives CASSTGQTSTDTQYF.

The count of this clone is one. This rearrangement joins TRBV6-2 or TRBV6-3 to TRBJ1-6, with D unclear. The V gene's germline CDR1 is MNHEY and CDR2 SVGEGT. The CDR3 totals 13 residues. Trimming cost V 3 bases and J 7 bases, with 7 bases left between them. CDR3: CASSYGRNSPLHF. DNA for the CDR3: TGTGCCAGCAGTTATGGCCGAAATTCACCCCTCCACTTT.

As regards this clone: The sample holds other DNA sequences that translate to the same CDR3. The J gene is TRBJ2-5, the V gene TRBV5-1, with a weak D call TRBD1 (5 bases). The germline gives CDR1 SGHRS, CDR2 YFSETQ. V gave up 0 bases and J gave up 2 bases, with 8 bases separating them. The CDR3 runs to 14 residues. The CDR3 nucleotides read TGCGCCAGCAGCTTGGGGGGCGCACAAGAGACCCAGTACTTC. Amino acid sequence: CASSLGGAQETQYF.

The V and J genes are TRBV5-8 and TRBJ2-7; D remains ambiguous. The CDR3 covers 12 residues. V lost 2 bases and J 7 bases, leaving 10 bases between the germline ends. The germline gives CDR1 SGHTS, CDR2 YDEGEE. CDR3 protein: CASSLVDGEQYF. As DNA, the CDR3 is TGTGCCAGCAGCTTAGTAGACGGTGAGCAGTACTTC.

The V gene is TRBV2, the J gene TRBJ1-2, with 9 nucleotides matching TRBD1. The CDR3 has 13 residues. CDR1 SNHLY and CDR2 FYNNEI come from the germline V gene. The V segment lost 1 base and the J segment 7 bases; nucleotides outside the gene matches: 1. The CDR3 is CASSEGDRAGYTF. The CDR3 region has the DNA TGTGCCAGCAGTGAAGGGGACAGGGCTGGCTACACCTTC.

The gene calls are TRBV19 and TRBJ1-6, with TRBD1 as a possible D gene (6 bases). The germline gives CDR1 LNHDA, CDR2 SQIVND (reference sequence). V was cut by 4 bases and J by 4 bases, with 14 bases left in between. There are 16 residues in the CDR3. The CDR3: CASSTGELIYNSPLHF. CDR3 nucleotide sequence: TGTGCCAGTAGTACAGGGGAGCTTATTTATAATTCACCCCTCCACTTT. Together with reference TRBV19 and TRBJ1-6, the CDR3 gives the full variable domain: DGGITQSPKYLFRKEGQNVTLSCEQNLNHDAMYWYRQDPGQGLRLIYYSQIVNDFQKGDIAEGYSVSREKKESFPLTVTSAQKNPTAFYLCASSTGELIYNSPLHFGNGTRLTVT.

The chain recombines TRBV6-5 with TRBJ1-5; the match to TRBD1 covers 8 bases. The CDR3 contains 14 residues. Germline trimming cut 8 bases from V and 6 bases from J; bases unmatched to any gene: 9. Germline CDR1 MNHEY, CDR2 SVGAGI. The CDR3 protein is CASGTGGGGQPQHF. The CDR3, as DNA: TGTGCCAGCGGAACAGGGGGGGGAGGTCAGCCCCAGCATTTT.

This clone occurred once. This rearrangement joins TRBV11-2 to TRBJ2-1, with 7 bases lining up with TRBD2. Trimming cost V 1 base and J 4 bases; bases outside gene matches: 10. The CDR3 totals 17 residues. CDR1 and CDR2 (germline): SGHAT, FQNNGV. The DNA of the CDR3 is TGTGCCAGCAGCTTAGTAAAATTTAGCGGGTTGTACAATGAGCAGTTCTTC. Its protein product is CASSLVKFSGLYNEQFF.

The chain carries TRBV19 and TRBJ1-5; D call uncertain. Looked up from germline, CDR1 is LNHDA and CDR2 is SQIVND (reference sequence). V lost 6 bases to trimming and J lost 0 bases, with 12 bases between them. The CDR3 totals 15 residues. The CDR3 loop is CASSRQVYSNQPQHF. Written as DNA, the CDR3 is TGTGCCAGTAGCCGCCAGGTTTATAGCAATCAGCCCCAGCATTTT.

This chain joins TRBV9 and TRBJ2-5, with 7 bases identical to TRBD2. The CDR3 spans 14 residues. V lost 0 bases to trimming and J lost 5 bases; unmatched junction nucleotides: 4. Germline-derived CDR1 and CDR2 are SGDLS and YYNGEE. The CDR3 sequence: CASSVEGGTETQYF. The CDR3 DNA reads TGTGCCAGCAGCGTAGAGGGAGGGACCGAGACCCAGTACTTC.